This T cell receptor beta chain came from a study of blood T cell repertoires in COVID-19 (dated by TCRdb to about 2020). Turning to the overall study: Samples covering the acute and convalescent phases of COVID-19 were provided by collaborators in the United States, Italy and Spain. The prospective study material was composed of cDNA or gDNA derived from T cells, B-cell-depleted T cells, or PBMCs. Subjects who had been exposed to COVID-19, were actively infected with it, or had recovered from it provided the deeply sampled blood TCRbeta repertoires that made up the dataset. A freely available public database, intended as a resource for researchers studying the immune response to SARS-CoV-2, is where the repertoires were released. The samples were drawn from the first 160 participants of the ongoing ImmuneRACE study and from 1,200 or so subjects provided by 6 global collaborators. The sample metadata nearly always contained a de-identified subject ID, COVID-19 status, age in years and sex. HLA class I and class II types, where available, came from metadata supplied by the sample provider rather than from assay-based typing. General conclusions and limits of the study: The quantity of clinical and demographic metadata differed by source and by participant and was supplied without curation.

Whole blood was collected in K2EDTA tubes by collaborating institutions according to the institutions' own protocols. Collaborator samples were shipped for TCRbeta analysis as frozen whole blood, isolated PBMCs, or DNA extracted from either sample type. The immunoSEQ Assay, a bias-controlled multiplex PCR, was used to amplify TCRbeta CDR3 regions from genomic DNA. The authors processed their data as follows. The number of nucleated cells in each sample was estimated by amplification of reference gene primers within the assay. Sequence reads were collapsed and filtered to measure the absolute abundance of every unique TCRbeta CDR3 rearrangement. Productive Simpson clonality was computed per sample as the square root of Simpson's diversity index over productive rearrangements. TCRdb obtained this table from immuneACCESS and retained in-frame rearrangements with V and J assigned. These tables miss some clones; where compared with another copy, unresolved V genes account for less than half of the shortfall, and the remainder is unexplained. V and J calls plus clone size are reproduced from that table; the DNA served to infer D and trimming. The sample records roughly 100,000 clones, 80% of which are singletons. Under 20% of the sample is taken by the ten largest.

The germline V gene supplies CDR1 SNHLY and CDR2 FYNNEI. V was cut back by 7 bases and J by 7 bases, leaving a gap of 5 bases between them. The CDR3 sequence holds 10 residues, the cysteine and phenylalanine included. Here the CDR3 DNA is all that survives: 30 bases in frame from base 1. As concerns this clone: Its antigen specificity is not known. It has no much larger one-base neighbor in the sample; base qualities were not kept.

The chain links TRBV2 with TRBJ1-3; a confident D gene designation cannot be given. The receptor's source is a human donor in a cohort sampled during active COVID-19. The sample was peripheral blood. Read as DNA, the sequence is TGTGCCAGCAAAGAGAACACCATATATTTT. Translated, it gives CASKENTIYF.